The 8 T cell receptor beta chains listed next were all sequenced from one sample in a study of cytomegalovirus exposure and HLA in healthy donors. PCR employed 60 Vbeta and 13 Jbeta primers. The method was immunoSEQ multiplex PCR; TCRdb's version includes in-frame clones alone and lacks a portion of them. Among around 98,000 clones listed, roughly 81% were seen once. The specimen sequenced was PBMCs. These receptors were obtained from a man aged 35 to 55 in good health and CMV-seronegative.

The V call is TRBV7-8, the J call TRBJ1-4, with D possibly being TRBD1 (5 bases). Deletions cut 3 bases from V and 5 bases from J, with 7 bases between. The CDR3 totals 13 residues. Germline V gene lookup returns CDR1 SGHVS and CDR2 FQNEAQ. This CDR3 reads CASSFDRNEKLFF. Here the CDR3 DNA reads TGTGCCAGCAGCTTCGACAGAAATGAAAAACTGTTTTTT. Combining the CDR3 with reference TRBV7-8 and TRBJ1-4 gives the whole variable domain GAGVSQSPRYKVAKRGQDVALRCDPISGHVSLFWYQQALGQGPEFLTYFQNEAQLDKSGLPSDRFFAERPEGSVSTLKIQRTQQEDSAVYLCASSFDRNEKLFFGSGTQLSVL.

The chain couples TRBV7-6 to TRBJ2-2, with TRBD1 as a possible D gene (5 bases). With 1 base removed from V and 6 bases from J, the gap between germline ends came to 6 bases. This CDR3 has 13 residues. Per germline, CDR1 SGHVS and CDR2 FNYEAQ. The CDR3 is CASSLGQSGELFF. Here the CDR3 DNA reads TGTGCCAGCAGCTTAGGACAGTCCGGGGAGCTGTTTTTT.

The rearrangement links TRBV7-2 to TRBJ2-2; D is undetermined. Per germline, CDR1 SGHTA and CDR2 FQGNSA. The V end lost 2 bases, the J end lost 6 bases, and 7 bases lay between the germline ends. The CDR3 contains 13 residues. The CDR3 DNA is TGTGCCAGCAGCTTAATTAGAGCCGGGGAGCTGTTTTTT. It specifies CASSLIRAGELFF.

This chain connects TRBV6-5 to TRBJ2-5; 7 bases fit TRBD2. V lost 6 bases, J lost 4 bases, and 5 bases stayed unmatched. CDR3 length: 13 residues. Germline CDR1 and CDR2: MNHEY and SVGAGI. The CDR3 reads CASSHLAAETQYF. The CDR3 nucleotides read TGTGCCAGCAGCCACCTAGCGGCAGAGACCCAGTACTTC.

This clone was counted once. The CDR3 region is CASSRDRGVLGNTIYF. CDR3 nucleotide sequence: TGTGCCAGCAGCCGGGACAGGGGCGTTCTAGGAAACACCATATATTTT. The rearrangement uses TRBV14 and TRBJ1-3, with 10 bases aligning to TRBD1. Germline V CDR1 and CDR2: SGHDN, FVKESK. The V segment lost 4 bases and the J segment 4 bases; nucleotides outside the gene matches: 7. This CDR3 spans 16 amino acids.

This clone was counted a few times. The V and J genes are TRBV4-1 and TRBJ1-2; D not certain. This CDR3 has 14 amino acids. Trimming pared 0 bases from V and 5 bases from J, leaving 10 bases between. Germline V gene sequence: CDR1 MGHRA, CDR2 YSYEKL. The CDR3 reads CASSQDVATYGYTF. The CDR3 DNA is TGCGCCAGCAGCCAAGATGTTGCAACTTATGGCTACACCTTC.

V is TRBV5-4 and J is TRBJ2-1; TRBD1 agrees at 7 bases. The V segment lost 4 bases and the J segment 5 bases; nucleotides outside the gene matches: 9. The germline V gene encodes CDR1 SGHNT and CDR2 YYREEE (reference sequence). This CDR3 has 15 amino acids. The DNA for the CDR3 is TGTGCCAGCAGCACCCGACAGGGTATCCACAATGAGCAGTTCTTC. Its translation is CASSTRQGIHNEQFF.

The chain couples TRBV21-1 to TRBJ2-7; no DNA check was done on the table's D call, TRBD1. TRBV21-1 is noted as a pseudogene. CDR3 length: 15 amino acids. The CDR3 spells CASRTKKDRDYEQYF. CDR3 DNA: TGTGCCAGCCGTACTAAGAAGGACAGGGACTACGAGCAGTACTTC.